This is a list of T cell receptor beta chains from one sample in a study of shared clonotypes between healthy human individuals. The method was immunoSEQ multiplex PCR; TCRdb's version includes in-frame clones alone and lacks a portion of them. The data contain 630,000 or so clones, roughly 98% of them singletons. The specimen was naive CD8+ T cells sorted from blood. These receptors all stem from a man aged 25 to 45 in good health. The CDR3 runs from the conserved cysteine through the conserved F or W. The D gene is left open where the match is weak. Clone size is stated in some rows and not others, as once, few, many or a class when expanded.

d_call clone_size j_call v_call cdr3_nt cdr3_aa
. . TRBJ2-7 TRBV2 TGTGCCAGCAGAGCGGACACCGAGCAGTACTTC CASRADTEQYF
. once TRBJ2-2 TRBV6-5 TGTGCCAGCAGTGGACTACCGAACACCGGGGAGCTGTTTTTT CASSGLPNTGELFF
. . TRBJ1-1 TRBV29-1 TGCAGCGTTGTCTTTGTCATGAACACTGAAGCTTTCTTT CSVVFVMNTEAFF
. . TRBJ2-7 TRBV2 TGTGCCAGCAGTGAAGCGGATTTCCCCTTGGACGAGCAGTACTTC CASSEADFPLDEQYF
. . TRBJ2-7 TRBV2 TGTGCCAGCAAACGGGGGGCGCTTTACGAGCAGTACTTC CASKRGALYEQYF
. . TRBJ1-2 TRBV10-2 TGCGCCAGCAGTGAGCCGCCCTACGCTCATGGCTACACCTTC CASSEPPYAHGYTF
. few TRBJ2-7 TRBV7-2 TGTGCCAGCAGCTCGGGCGGGCTAGCACTGGACGAGCAGTACTTC CASSSGGLALDEQYF
TRBD1 . TRBJ2-1 TRBV5-8 TGTGCCAGCAGCTTGGAGACAGGGTGGAATGAGCAGTTCTTC CASSLETGWNEQFF
TRBD2 . TRBJ2-7 TRBV11-2 TGTGCCAGCAACGCACTAGCGGGAGGGCCCTACGAGCAGTACTTC CASNALAGGPYEQYF
. . TRBJ1-1 TRBV10-1 TGCGCCAGCAGTGACAGCTTGAACACTGAAGCTTTCTTT CASSDSLNTEAFF
TRBD2 . TRBJ2-5 TRBV4-1 TGCGCCAGCAGCCAAGCTCCAGCGGGGGAGACCCAGTACTTC CASSQAPAGETQYF
. . TRBJ1-4 TRBV5-1 TGCGCCAGCAGCGTGCGGGCTTCAACTGAAAAACTGTTTTTT CASSVRASTEKLFF
TRBD2 . TRBJ2-7 TRBV7-6 TGTGCCAGCAGCTTAGGGGAGGGGCGCTACGAGCAGTACTTC CASSLGEGRYEQYF
. once TRBJ2-3 TRBV7-2 TGTGCCAGCAGCCCCTTCACCACAGATACGCAGTATTTT CASSPFTTDTQYF
. . TRBJ2-7 TRBV19 TGTGCCAGTAGTATAGGGAGAGGGGTCTACGAGCAGTACTTC CASSIGRGVYEQYF
TRBD1 . TRBJ1-2 TRBV18 TGTGCCAGCTCACCCTCGGGGACAGGGGCCGGCCCGGTCCGTGTTAACTATGGCTACACCTTC CASSPSGTGAGPVRVNYGYTF
TRBD1 . TRBJ2-7 TRBV11-2 TGTGCCAGCAGCACCCGGGACAGGGGCCTCGAGCAGTACTTC CASSTRDRGLEQYF
. . TRBJ2-7 TRBV6-5 TGTGCCAGCAGTAAGCAGGGTCTAGGTAACGAGCAGTACTTC CASSKQGLGNEQYF
. . TRBJ2-2 TRBV7-9 TGTGCCAGCAGCTCAGATTGGGCGGCGGCCGGGGAGCTGTTTTTT CASSSDWAAAGELFF
. . TRBJ2-7 TRBV27 TGTGCCAGCAGTCGGGGACCTTCCTACGAGCAGTACTTC CASSRGPSYEQYF
TRBD2 . TRBJ2-3 TRBV29-1 TGCAGCGGGTCGTCTAGCGGGATCCCCGCCACCTACCTGCAGTATTTT CSGSSSGIPATYLQYF
TRBD1 . TRBJ2-1 TRBV27 TGTGCCAGCAGTCCTGCCCCGGACAGGCAGTACAATGAGCAGTTCTTC CASSPAPDRQYNEQFF
TRBD1 . TRBJ1-3 TRBV11-2 TGTGCCAGCAGCTCGCTAATTCGGGACAGCTCTGGAAACACCATATATTTT CASSSLIRDSSGNTIYF
TRBD2 . TRBJ2-7 TRBV28 TGTGCCAGCAGTTTGCGGGAGGGGAGGGAGCAGTACTTC CASSLREGREQYF
TRBD2 once TRBJ2-1 TRBV29-1 TGCAGCGTTGTCTTAGGTCTAGCGGGTTACAATGAGCAGTTCTTC CSVVLGLAGYNEQFF
. . TRBJ2-1 TRBV4-1 TGCGCCAGCAGCCAAGAGAGGGTGTCCTACAATGAGCAGTTCTTC CASSQERVSYNEQFF
TRBD2 . TRBJ2-2 TRBV9 TGTGCCAGCAGCGACCTCGAACTAGCGGGCAACACCGGGGAGCTGTTTTTT CASSDLELAGNTGELFF
. . TRBJ2-1 TRBV27 TGTGCCAGCTTCCCGGACAGCGTCTTTAGTGAGCAGTTCTTC CASFPDSVFSEQFF
TRBD2 . TRBJ2-4 TRBV7-8 TGTGCCAGCAGCGTACCGGGGGGGCTAGCGGGAGCCAAAAACATTCAGTACTTC CASSVPGGLAGAKNIQYF
. . TRBJ1-2 TRBV7-8 TGTGCCAGCAGCTCGGAGACAGCCCCTAACTATGGCTACACCTTC CASSSETAPNYGYTF
. . TRBJ2-1 TRBV9 TGTGCCAGCAGCGTAGAAGATAGCTCCTACAATGAGCAGTTCTTC CASSVEDSSYNEQFF
TRBD1 . TRBJ2-7 TRBV5-1 TGCGCCAGCAGCTACCCGCGGGACAGGGCCTCCTACGAGCAGTACTTC CASSYPRDRASYEQYF
. . TRBJ1-4 TRBV28 TGTGCCAGCAGTTTAAGGCTTGCAACTAATGAAAAACTGTTTTTT CASSLRLATNEKLFF
. few TRBJ2-5 TRBV7-2 TGTGCCAGCAGCTCCCGAGAGACCCAGTACTTC CASSSRETQYF
TRBD2 once TRBJ2-1 TRBV18 TGTGCCAGCTCCTCCGGGACTAGTTATTACAATGAGCAGTTCTTC CASSSGTSYYNEQFF
TRBD1 . TRBJ2-7 TRBV10-2 TGCGCCAGCACCCCGGGACAGGGCTACGAGCAGTACTTC CASTPGQGYEQYF
TRBD2 . TRBJ2-1 TRBV5-4 TGTGCCAGCAGCTTAAGACTAGCGCCGTCCTACAATGAGCAGTTCTTC CASSLRLAPSYNEQFF
. once TRBJ2-7 TRBV29-1 TGCAGCGTAAGGGGGAGCTCCTACGAGCAGTACTTC CSVRGSSYEQYF
. . TRBJ2-1 TRBV15 TGTGCCACCAGCAGAGGGCAGGGTTACAATGAGCAGTTCTTC CATSRGQGYNEQFF
TRBD2 . TRBJ2-7 TRBV11-2 TGTGCCAGCAGCTGGGGTAGCGGGACCTACGAGCAGTACTTC CASSWGSGTYEQYF